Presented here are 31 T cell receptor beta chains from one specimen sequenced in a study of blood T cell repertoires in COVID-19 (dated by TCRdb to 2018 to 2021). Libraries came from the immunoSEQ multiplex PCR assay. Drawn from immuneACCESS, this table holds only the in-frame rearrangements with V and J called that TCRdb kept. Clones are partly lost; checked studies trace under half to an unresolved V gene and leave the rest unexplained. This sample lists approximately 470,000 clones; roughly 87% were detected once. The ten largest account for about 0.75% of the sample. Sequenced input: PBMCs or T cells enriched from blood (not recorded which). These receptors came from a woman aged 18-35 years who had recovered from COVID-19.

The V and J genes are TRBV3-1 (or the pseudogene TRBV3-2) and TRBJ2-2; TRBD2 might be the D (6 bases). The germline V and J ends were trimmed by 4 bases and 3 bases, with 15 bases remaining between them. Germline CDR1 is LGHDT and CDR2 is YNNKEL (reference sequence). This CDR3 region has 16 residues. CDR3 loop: CASSLISGRDTGELFF. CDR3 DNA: TGTGCCAGCAGCCTTATTTCCGGGAGAGACACCGGGGAGCTGTTTTTT.

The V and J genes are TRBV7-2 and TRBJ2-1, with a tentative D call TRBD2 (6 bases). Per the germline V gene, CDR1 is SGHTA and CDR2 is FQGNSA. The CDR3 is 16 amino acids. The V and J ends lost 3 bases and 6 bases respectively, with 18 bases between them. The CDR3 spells CASSLELAEGVNEQFF. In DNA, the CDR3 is TGTGCCAGCAGCTTGGAACTAGCTGAAGGGGTCAATGAGCAGTTCTTC.

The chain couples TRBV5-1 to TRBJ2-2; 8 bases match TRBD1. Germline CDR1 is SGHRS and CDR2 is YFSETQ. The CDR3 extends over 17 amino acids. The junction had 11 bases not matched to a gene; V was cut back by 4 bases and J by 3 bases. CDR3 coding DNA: TGCGCCAGCAGCCCCCAGGGGGCTGGGTCGGACACCGGGGAGCTGTTTTTT. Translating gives CASSPQGAGSDTGELFF.

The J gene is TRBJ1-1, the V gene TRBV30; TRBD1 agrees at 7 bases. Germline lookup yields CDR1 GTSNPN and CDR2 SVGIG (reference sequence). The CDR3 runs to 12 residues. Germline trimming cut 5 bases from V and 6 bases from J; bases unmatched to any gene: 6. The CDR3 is CAWADRVPEAFF. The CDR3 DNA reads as TGTGCCTGGGCTGACAGGGTCCCTGAAGCTTTCTTT.

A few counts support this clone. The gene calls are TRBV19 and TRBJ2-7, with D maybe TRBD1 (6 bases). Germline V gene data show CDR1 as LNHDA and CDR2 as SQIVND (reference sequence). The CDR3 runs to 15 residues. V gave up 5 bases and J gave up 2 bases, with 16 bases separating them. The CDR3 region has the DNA TGTGCCAGTAGTCCCACTCGACAGGCTACCTACGAGCAGTACTTC. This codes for CASSPTRQATYEQYF.

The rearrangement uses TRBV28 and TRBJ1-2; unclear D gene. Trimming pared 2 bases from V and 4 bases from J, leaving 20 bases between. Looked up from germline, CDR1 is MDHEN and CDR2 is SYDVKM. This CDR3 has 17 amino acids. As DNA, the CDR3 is TGTGCCAGCAGTTTAGTAGCCGTTGAGCTTATGGGCTATGGCTACACCTTC. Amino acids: CASSLVAVELMGYGYTF.

The CDR3 region is CASSPRAGEIDNEQFF. The CDR3 DNA reads as TGTGCCAGCTCACCCAGGGCAGGGGAGATAGACAATGAGCAGTTCTTC. The genes are TRBV18 and TRBJ2-1; maybe TRBD1 (6 bases). In germline, CDR1 is KGHSH, CDR2 LQKENI. Deletions cut 3 bases from V and 5 bases from J, with 17 bases between. The CDR3 sequence is 16 residues long.

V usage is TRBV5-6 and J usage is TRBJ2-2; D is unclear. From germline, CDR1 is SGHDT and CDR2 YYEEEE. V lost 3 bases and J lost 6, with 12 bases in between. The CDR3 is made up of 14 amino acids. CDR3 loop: CASSSSPSAGELFF. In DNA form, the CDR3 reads TGTGCCAGCAGCTCGTCTCCCTCCGCCGGGGAGCTGTTTTTT.

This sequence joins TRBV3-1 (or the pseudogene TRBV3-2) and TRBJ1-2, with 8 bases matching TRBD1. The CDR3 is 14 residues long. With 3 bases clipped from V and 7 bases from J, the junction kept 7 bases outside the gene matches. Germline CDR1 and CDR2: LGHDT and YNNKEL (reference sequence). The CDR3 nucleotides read TGTGCCAGCAGCCAGGCGGCTGGGACAGGTGGCTACACCTTC. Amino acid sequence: CASSQAAGTGGYTF.

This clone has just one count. DNA for the CDR3: TGTGCCACCACGACACTAGGGGGGGCCTATGGCTACACCTTC. This encodes CATTTLGGAYGYTF. This chain links TRBV27 with TRBJ1-2; a possible D gene is TRBD1 (6 bases). Per germline, CDR1 MNHEY and CDR2 SMNVEV (reference sequence). This CDR3 has 14 residues. V lost 10 bases and J 4 bases, leaving 19 bases between the germline ends.

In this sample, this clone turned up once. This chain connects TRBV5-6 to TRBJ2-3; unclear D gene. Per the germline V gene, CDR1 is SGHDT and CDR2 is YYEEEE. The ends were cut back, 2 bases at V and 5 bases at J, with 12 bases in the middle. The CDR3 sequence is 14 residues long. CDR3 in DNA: TGTGCCAGCAGCTTTCTAACGACTGGAGATACGCAGTATTTT. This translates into CASSFLTTGDTQYF.

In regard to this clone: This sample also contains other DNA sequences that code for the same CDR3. The CDR3 nucleotides are TGTGCCAGCTCCCCGGGAGGAAATTCACCCCTCCACTTT. Translation gives CASSPGGNSPLHF. The chain has TRBV18 and TRBJ1-6, with D uncertain. The germline gives CDR1 KGHSH, CDR2 LQKENI. The CDR3 totals 13 residues. The V end was cut by 6 bases, the J end by 7 bases, with 10 bases between.

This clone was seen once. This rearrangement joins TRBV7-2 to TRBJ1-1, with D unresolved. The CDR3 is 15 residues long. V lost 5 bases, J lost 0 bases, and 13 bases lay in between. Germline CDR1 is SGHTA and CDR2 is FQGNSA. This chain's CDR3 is CASSPLTPMNTEAFF. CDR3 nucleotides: TGTGCCAGCAGCCCGCTGACACCCATGAACACTGAAGCTTTCTTT.

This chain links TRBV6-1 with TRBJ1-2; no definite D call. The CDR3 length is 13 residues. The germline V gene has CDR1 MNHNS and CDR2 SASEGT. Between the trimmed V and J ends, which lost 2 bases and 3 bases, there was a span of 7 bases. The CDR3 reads CASSELGDYGYTF. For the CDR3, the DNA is TGTGCCAGCAGTGAATTGGGCGACTATGGCTACACCTTC.

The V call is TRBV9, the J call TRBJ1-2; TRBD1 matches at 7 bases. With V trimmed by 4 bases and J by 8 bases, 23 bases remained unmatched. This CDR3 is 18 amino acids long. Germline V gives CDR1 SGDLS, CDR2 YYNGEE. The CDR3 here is CASSPLGQSRGQYWGYTF. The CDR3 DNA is TGTGCCAGCAGCCCCCTGGGACAGTCGAGGGGCCAATATTGGGGCTACACCTTC.

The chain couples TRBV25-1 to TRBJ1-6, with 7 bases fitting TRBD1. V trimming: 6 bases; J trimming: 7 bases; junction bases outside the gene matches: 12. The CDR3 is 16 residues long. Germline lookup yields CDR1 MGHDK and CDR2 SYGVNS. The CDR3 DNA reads TGTGCCAGCAGCATTTCCGGGACAGCAGGAAATTCACCCCTCCACTTT. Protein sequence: CASSISGTAGNSPLHF. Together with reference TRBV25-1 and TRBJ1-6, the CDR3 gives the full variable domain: EADIYQTPRYLVIGTGKKITLECSQTMGHDKMYWYQQDPGMELHLIHYSYGVNSTEKGDLSSESTVSRIRTEHFPLTLESARPSHTSQYLCASSISGTAGNSPLHFGNGTRLTVT.

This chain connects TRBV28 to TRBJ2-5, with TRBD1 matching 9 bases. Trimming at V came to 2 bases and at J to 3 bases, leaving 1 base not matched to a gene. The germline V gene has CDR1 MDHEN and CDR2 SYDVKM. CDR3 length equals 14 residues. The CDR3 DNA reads TGTGCCAGCAGTTTAAGGGACAGGGAAGAGACCCAGTACTTC. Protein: CASSLRDREETQYF.

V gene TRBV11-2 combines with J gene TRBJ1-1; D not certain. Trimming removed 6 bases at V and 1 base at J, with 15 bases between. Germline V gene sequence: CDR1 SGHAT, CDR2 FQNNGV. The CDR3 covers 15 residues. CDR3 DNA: TGTGCCAGCAGAACAATGAGGGTTCCGAACACTGAAGCTTTCTTT. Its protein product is CASRTMRVPNTEAFF.

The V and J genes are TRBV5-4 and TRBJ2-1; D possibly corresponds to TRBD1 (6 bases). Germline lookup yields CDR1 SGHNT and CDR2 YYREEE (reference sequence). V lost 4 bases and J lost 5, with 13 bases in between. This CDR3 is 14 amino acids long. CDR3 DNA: TGTGCCAGCAGCGCCCCGGACAGAAACAATGAGCAGTTCTTC. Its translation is CASSAPDRNNEQFF.

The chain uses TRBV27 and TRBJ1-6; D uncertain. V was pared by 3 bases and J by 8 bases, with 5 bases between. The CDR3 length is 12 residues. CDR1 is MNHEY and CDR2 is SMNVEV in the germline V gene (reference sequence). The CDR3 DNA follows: TGTGCCAGCAGTTTGCGGCATTCACCCCTCCACTTT. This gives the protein CASSLRHSPLHF.

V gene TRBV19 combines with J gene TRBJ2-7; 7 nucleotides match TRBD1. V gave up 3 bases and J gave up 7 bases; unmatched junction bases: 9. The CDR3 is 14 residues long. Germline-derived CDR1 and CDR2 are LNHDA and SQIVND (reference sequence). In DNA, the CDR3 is TGTGCCAGTAGTATTGGGCAGGGGGTAAGGGAGCAGTACTTC. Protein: CASSIGQGVREQYF. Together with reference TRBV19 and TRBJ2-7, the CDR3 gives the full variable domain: DGGITQSPKYLFRKEGQNVTLSCEQNLNHDAMYWYRQDPGQGLRLIYYSQIVNDFQKGDIAEGYSVSREKKESFPLTVTSAQKNPTAFYLCASSIGQGVREQYFGPGTRLTVT.

The DNA for the CDR3 is TGCGCCAGCAGCCAAGATCGGGAGGGCTCTCGTGGCTACACCTTC. Translating gives CASSQDREGSRGYTF. V is TRBV4-1 and J is TRBJ1-2; D is ambiguous. The CDR3 has 15 residues. V was trimmed by 0 bases and J by 7 bases, leaving 15 bases between them. Germline loops: CDR1 MGHRA, CDR2 YSYEKL.

The CDR3 spells CASSATLNTEAFF. CDR3 nucleotide sequence: TGTGCCAGCAGCGCCACATTGAACACTGAAGCTTTCTTT. The chain carries TRBV6-4 and TRBJ1-1, with unresolved D. Germline CDR1 MRHNA, CDR2 SNTAGT. V was pared by 6 bases and J by 0 bases, with 8 bases between. The CDR3 is 13 residues long.

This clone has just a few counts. For the CDR3, the DNA is TGCGCCAGCAGCCCAGATACAGGGGATCGGGGCTACACCTTC. Translation gives CASSPDTGDRGYTF. The gene calls are TRBV4-1 and TRBJ1-2, with 7 bases aligning to TRBD1. Losses at the gene ends were 4 bases for V and 8 bases for J; bases not matched to a gene: 10. CDR3 length equals 14 residues. Germline V CDR1 and CDR2: MGHRA, YSYEKL.

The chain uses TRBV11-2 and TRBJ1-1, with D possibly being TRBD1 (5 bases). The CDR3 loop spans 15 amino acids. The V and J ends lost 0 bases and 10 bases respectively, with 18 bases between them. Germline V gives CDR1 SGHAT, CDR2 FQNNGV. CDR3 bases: TGTGCCAGCAGCTTAGATAATGAACCGGGACTACGAGCTTTCTTT. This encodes CASSLDNEPGLRAFF.

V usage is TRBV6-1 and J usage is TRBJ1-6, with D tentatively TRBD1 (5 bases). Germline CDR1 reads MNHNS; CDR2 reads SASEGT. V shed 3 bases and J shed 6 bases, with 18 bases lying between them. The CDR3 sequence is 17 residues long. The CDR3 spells CASSEVRGVDGNSPLHF. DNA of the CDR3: TGTGCCAGCAGTGAGGTCCGGGGGGTAGACGGTAATTCACCCCTCCACTTT.

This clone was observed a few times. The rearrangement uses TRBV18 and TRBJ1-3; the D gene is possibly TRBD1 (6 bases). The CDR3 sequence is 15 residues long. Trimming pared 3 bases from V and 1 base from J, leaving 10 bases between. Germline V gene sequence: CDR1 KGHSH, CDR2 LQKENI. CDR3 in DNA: TGTGCCAGCTCACCGGGACATAGTTCTGGAAACACCATATATTTT. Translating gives CASSPGHSSGNTIYF. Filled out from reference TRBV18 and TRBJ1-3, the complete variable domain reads NAGVMQNPRHLVRRRGQEARLRCSPMKGHSHVYWYRQLPEEGLKFMVYLQKENIIDESGMPKERFSAEFPKEGPSILRIQQVVRGDSAAYFCASSPGHSSGNTIYFGEGSWLTVV.

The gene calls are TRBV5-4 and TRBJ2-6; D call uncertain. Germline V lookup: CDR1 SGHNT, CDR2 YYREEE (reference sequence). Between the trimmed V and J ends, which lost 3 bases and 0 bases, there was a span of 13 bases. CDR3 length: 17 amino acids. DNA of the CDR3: TGTGCCAGCAGCTCACTCACAGTGAGCTCTGGGGCCAACGTCCTGACTTTC. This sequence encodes CASSSLTVSSGANVLTF.

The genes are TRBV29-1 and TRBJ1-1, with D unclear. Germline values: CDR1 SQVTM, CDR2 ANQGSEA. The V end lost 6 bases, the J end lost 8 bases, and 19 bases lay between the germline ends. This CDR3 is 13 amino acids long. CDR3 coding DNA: TGCAGCGTCCAAGGAAAACTAGCCTTAGAAGCTTTCTTT. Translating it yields CSVQGKLALEAFF. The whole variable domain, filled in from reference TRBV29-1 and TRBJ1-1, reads SAVISQKPSRDICQRGTSLTIQCQVDSQVTMMFWYRQQPGQSLTLIATANQGSEATYESGFVIDKFPISRPNLTFSTLTVSNMSPEDSSIYLCSVQGKLALEAFFGQGTRLTVV.

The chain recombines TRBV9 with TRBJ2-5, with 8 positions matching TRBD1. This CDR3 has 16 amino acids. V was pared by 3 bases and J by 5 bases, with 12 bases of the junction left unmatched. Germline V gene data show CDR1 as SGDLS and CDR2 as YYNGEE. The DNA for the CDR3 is TGTGCCAGCAGCGGACAGGGGAGTGGGGCAAGGGAGACCCAGTACTTC. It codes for CASSGQGSGARETQYF.

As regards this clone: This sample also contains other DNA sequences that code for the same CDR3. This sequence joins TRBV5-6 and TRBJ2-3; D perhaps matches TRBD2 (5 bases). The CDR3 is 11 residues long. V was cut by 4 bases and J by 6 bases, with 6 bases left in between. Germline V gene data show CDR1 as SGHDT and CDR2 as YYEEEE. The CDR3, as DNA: TGTGCCAGCAGCCGAGGGGATACGCAGTATTTT. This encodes CASSRGDTQYF.